The clone carrying this T cell receptor (beta chain) showed up just once. Any history of autoimmune disease or systemic immunosuppression disqualified patients. The data stem from a study of OX40 agonist ivuxolimab in advanced cancers. Study as a whole: Intravenous ivuxolimab was administered to patients every 2 weeks at 0.01 to 10 mg/kg.

Assay: immunoSEQ multiplex PCR; the TCRdb copy retains only in-frame clones and omits some. The sample lists more than 45,000 clones; around 90% were seen once. The ends lost 6 bases at V and 1 base at J; junction bases unmatched: 2. Germline CDR1 reads SNHLY; CDR2 reads FYNNEI. The CDR3 loop spans 16 amino acids. The input for sequencing was CD4+ or CD8+ T cells sorted from blood, taken in a trial of the OX40 agonist ivuxolimab. The genes are TRBV2 and TRBJ2-6, with TRBD1 identical over 11 bases. This receptor was taken from an adult with an advanced solid tumor such as melanoma, head and neck, liver or kidney cancer. CDR3 in amino acids: CASRGTGGSGANVLTF. The CDR3 DNA sequence: TGTGCCAGCAGGGGGACAGGGGGTTCTGGGGCCAACGTCCTGACTTTC.